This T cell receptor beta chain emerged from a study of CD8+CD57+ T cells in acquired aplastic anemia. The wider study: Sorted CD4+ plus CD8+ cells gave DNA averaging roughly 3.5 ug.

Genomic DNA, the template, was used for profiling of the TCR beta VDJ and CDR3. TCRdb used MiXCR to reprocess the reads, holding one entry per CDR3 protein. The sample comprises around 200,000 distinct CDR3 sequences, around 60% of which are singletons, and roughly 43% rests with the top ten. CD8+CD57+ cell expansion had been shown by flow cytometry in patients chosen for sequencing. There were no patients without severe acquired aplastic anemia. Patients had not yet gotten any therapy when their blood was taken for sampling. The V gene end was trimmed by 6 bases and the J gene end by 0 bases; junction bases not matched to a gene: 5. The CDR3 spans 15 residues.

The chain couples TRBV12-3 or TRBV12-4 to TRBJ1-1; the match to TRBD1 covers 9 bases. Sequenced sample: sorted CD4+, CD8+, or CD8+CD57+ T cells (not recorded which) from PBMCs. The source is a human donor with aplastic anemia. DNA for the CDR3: TGTGCCAGCAGACCAGGACAGGGGTTGAACACTGAAGCTTTCTTT. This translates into CASRPGQGLNTEAFF.